The 26 T cell receptor beta chains below were found in one sample sequenced in a study of T-cell memory formation after mild COVID-19 (dated by TCRdb to the early 2020s). Libraries came from 5' RACE. Sequencing instrument: Illumina NovaSeq 6000. Using fastp trimming at Q25 and MiXCR clonotype assembly, TCRdb reanalyzed the public sequencing data and kept in-frame beta chains. For every CDR3 protein sequence, its rows merge into one entry that carries the most common genes and DNA. This sample is represented by about 49,000 distinct CDR3 sequences; roughly a quarter of them were singletons. The ten largest make up 43% of the sample. The specimen was PBMCs or a T cell subset sorted from them (not recorded which). The receptors stem from a man aged 18-30 years who had mild COVID-19 (a few samples of this study predate the infection). The sample titles of this study are shuffled in the database, so cell type and time point are left out; the donor was told from shared clones.

The chain combines TRBV20-1 with TRBJ2-1, with 8 bases identical to TRBD2. V lost 1 base to trimming and J lost 0 bases; unmatched junction nucleotides: 5. Germline lookup yields CDR1 DFQATT and CDR2 SNEGSKA (reference sequence). The CDR3 is made up of 16 amino acids. This chain's CDR3 is CSARGERGYSYNEQFF. The CDR3 DNA is TGCAGTGCTAGAGGAGAGCGGGGGTACTCCTACAATGAGCAGTTCTTC.

V gene TRBV24-1 combines with J gene TRBJ2-3; tentatively, D is TRBD1 (5 bases). Trimming removed 2 bases from V and 4 bases from J, with 21 bases in between. CDR3 length: 18 residues. The V gene's germline CDR1 is KGHDR and CDR2 SFDVKD. In nucleotides, the CDR3 is TGTGCCACCAGTGATTCCCGACCCGGACACCCCCGGGCAGATACGCAGTATTTT. Residues: CATSDSRPGHPRADTQYF.

By share of the sample, this clonotype is medium-sized (0.01 to 0.1%). This sequence joins TRBV7-8 and TRBJ2-1, with a weak D call TRBD1 (5 bases). V lost 2 bases and J 0 bases, leaving 5 bases between the germline ends. Germline V gives CDR1 SGHVS, CDR2 FQNEAQ. This CDR3 is 14 amino acids long. CDR3 loop: CASSLRGSYNEQFF. The CDR3 DNA follows: TGTGCCAGCAGCTTAAGGGGCTCCTACAATGAGCAGTTCTTC.

The rearrangement links TRBV11-2 to TRBJ2-3, with TRBD2 matching 9 bases. Germline-derived CDR1 and CDR2 are SGHAT and FQNNGV. The CDR3 runs to 16 residues. V shed 3 bases and J 3 bases; nucleotides not matched to a gene: 7. The CDR3 region has the DNA TGTGCCAGCAGCTTGCCCATCGCGGGAGGGACAGATACGCAGTATTTT. Its translation is CASSLPIAGGTDTQYF.

V gene TRBV12-3 or TRBV12-4 combines with J gene TRBJ1-2; D not resolved. Trimming took off 11 bases at V and 5 bases at J, with 9 bases between the two ends. The CDR3 loop spans 10 amino acids. The CDR3 DNA reads TGTGCCGTTCGTCGGTATGGCTACACCTTC. Protein product: CAVRRYGYTF.

The chain has TRBV12-5 and TRBJ2-3; D is uncertain. CDR3 length: 15 amino acids. The V gene lost 6 bases and the J gene lost 9 bases, with 22 bases spanning the gap. Germline-derived CDR1 and CDR2 are LGHNT and FRNRAP. The CDR3, as DNA: TGTGCTAGTGGCCTGACCGAGATTCGGCACATGACGCAGTATTTT. Amino acids: CASGLTEIRHMTQYF.

The table lists this clonotype with a few counts. The J gene is TRBJ1-4, the V gene TRBV6-5; TRBD1 is a possible D gene (5 bases). Germline CDR1 is MNHEY and CDR2 is SVGAGI. The germline V and J ends were trimmed by 1 base and 8 bases, with 8 bases remaining between them. This CDR3 has 13 residues. CDR3 in DNA: TGTGCCAGCAGTTACTTAGGGGAAGAAAAACTGTTTTTT. Translation gives CASSYLGEEKLFF.

The rearrangement uses TRBV27 and TRBJ2-7; possibly TRBD1 for D (5 bases). Germline V gene sequence: CDR1 MNHEY, CDR2 SMNVEV (reference sequence). This CDR3 comprises 13 residues. Trimming stripped 5 bases from V and 3 bases from J, with 11 bases between. In DNA form, the CDR3 reads TGTGCCAGCAGTCTTAAACAGGACTACGAGCAGTACGTC. It is translated as CASSLKQDYEQYV.

This clonotype was seen only a few times. The chain joins TRBV6-2 or TRBV6-3 to TRBJ2-7; D unclear. Germline V lookup: CDR1 MNHEY, CDR2 SVGEGT. V lost 8 bases and J 0 bases, leaving 11 bases between the germline ends. This CDR3 has 13 residues. CDR3 protein: CASCADSSYEQYF. CDR3 bases: TGTGCCAGCTGCGCAGATAGCTCCTACGAGCAGTACTTC.

J is TRBJ1-1 and V is TRBV6-2 or TRBV6-3, with 7 bases identical to TRBD1. CDR3 size: 15 residues. The V segment lost 4 bases and the J segment 0 bases; nucleotides outside the gene matches: 5. CDR1 is MNHEY, CDR2 SVGEGT, per germline. CDR3 sequence reads: CASSFRGTVNTEAFF. In DNA, the CDR3 is TGTGCCAGCAGTTTCAGGGGGACCGTGAACACTGAAGCTTTCTTT.

The chain uses TRBV12-3 or TRBV12-4 and TRBJ1-1, with D uncertain. Between the trimmed V and J ends, which lost 4 bases and 2 bases, there was a span of 11 bases. The CDR3 loop spans 14 amino acids. The CDR3 nucleotides are TGTGCCAGCAGTTCGACGGACGGAAACACTGAAGCTTTCTTT. This sequence encodes CASSSTDGNTEAFF.

This clonotype was observed once. The chain combines TRBV16 with TRBJ2-7, with D possibly matching TRBD2 (6 bases). The CDR3 has 14 residues. Looked up from germline, CDR1 is KGHSY and CDR2 is FQNENV. The V gene lost 4 bases and the J gene lost 9 bases, with 19 bases spanning the gap. The CDR3 coding sequence is TGTGCCAGCAGCCGCATCCTAGGGACTGAAGGGCAGTACGTC. Translating gives CASSRILGTEGQYV.

This clonotype was observed many times. The chain joins TRBV7-6 to TRBJ1-2; D gene uncertain. Trimming took off 1 base at V and 8 bases at J, with 11 bases between the two ends. CDR1 SGHVS and CDR2 FNYEAQ come from the germline V gene. CDR3 length: 13 residues. The CDR3 region is CASSLDRNGGYTF. CDR3 coding DNA: TGTGCCAGCAGCTTAGACAGAAATGGGGGCTACACCTTC.

The table lists this clonotype with a count of one. The chain uses TRBV4-1 and TRBJ1-1; D gene ambiguous. Trimming left V 1 base short and J 3 bases short, with 9 bases between. This CDR3 is 14 amino acids long. From germline, CDR1 is MGHRA and CDR2 YSYEKL. This chain's CDR3 is CASSQVGGHTEAFF. The CDR3 DNA follows: TGCGCCAGCAGCCAAGTAGGAGGGCACACTGAAGCTTTCTTT.

This clonotype was seen a handful of times. V usage is TRBV20-1 and J usage is TRBJ1-1; D might be TRBD1 (5 bases). The germline V gene encodes CDR1 DFQATT and CDR2 SNEGSKA (reference sequence). The CDR3 spans 15 residues. V was pared by 0 bases and J by 10 bases, with 21 bases between. The CDR3 region has the DNA TGCAGTGCTAGAGATCTTAGGCTAAGGGGCAATGGAGCTTTCTTT. This encodes CSARDLRLRGNGAFF.

This rearrangement joins TRBV12-5 to TRBJ1-5; D not certain. Trimming pared 5 bases from V and 1 base from J, leaving 15 bases between. Germline V gene lookup returns CDR1 LGHNT and CDR2 FRNRAP. The CDR3 has 16 residues. The CDR3 spells CASGGVPGSSNQPQHF. The CDR3 DNA sequence: TGTGCTAGTGGTGGGGTTCCAGGATCGAGCAATCAGCCCCAGCATTTT. The whole variable domain, remainder taken from reference TRBV12-5 and TRBJ1-5, is DARVTQTPRHKVTEMGQEVTMRCQPILGHNTVFWYRQTMMQGLELLAYFRNRAPLDDSGMPKDRFSAEMPDATLATLKIQPSEPRDSAVYFCASGGVPGSSNQPQHFGDGTRLSIL.

The V call is TRBV28, the J call TRBJ2-2, with 7 bases identical to TRBD1. This CDR3 is 14 amino acids long. V lost 4 bases and J lost 8; bases outside the gene matches: 7. The germline gives CDR1 MDHEN, CDR2 SYDVKM. CDR3 in amino acids: CASSWQTGLGELFF. The CDR3 DNA reads TGTGCCAGCAGTTGGCAGACAGGGTTGGGGGAGCTGTTTTTT.

This sequence joins TRBV7-2 and TRBJ2-1, with D maybe TRBD1 (6 bases). This CDR3 is built from 15 residues. CDR1 SGHTA and CDR2 FQGNSA come from the germline V gene. Trimming left V 4 bases short and J 0 bases short, with 10 bases between. The CDR3 loop reads CASSWTESSYNEQFF. The DNA of the CDR3 is TGTGCCAGCAGCTGGACAGAGAGCTCCTACAATGAGCAGTTCTTC.

This sequence joins TRBV4-3 and TRBJ1-1; the D gene is possibly TRBD1 (5 bases). Germline V gene data show CDR1 as LGHNA and CDR2 as YSLEER. V was pared by 1 base and J by 6 bases, with 12 bases between. CDR3 length: 14 residues. CDR3 residues: CASSQGRGIAEAFF. For the CDR3, the DNA is TGCGCCAGCAGCCAAGGTAGGGGAATTGCTGAAGCTTTCTTT.

The chain carries TRBV12-3 or TRBV12-4 and TRBJ2-5, with D perhaps TRBD2 (5 bases). The CDR3 consists of 16 residues. Trimming took off 5 bases at V and 7 bases at J, with 23 bases between the two ends. The CDR3 region is CASSPPSVDSSGTQYF. The DNA of the CDR3 is TGTGCCAGCAGTCCACCCTCTGTGGACTCATCGGGGACCCAGTACTTC.

This sequence joins TRBV5-1 and TRBJ2-1; possible D gene TRBD1, 5 bases. This CDR3 spans 14 amino acids. Germline CDR1 reads SGHRS; CDR2 reads YFSETQ. Trimming took 2 bases from V and 4 from J, leaving 10 bases between them. Here the CDR3 reads CASSFRQIYNEQFF. Here the CDR3 DNA reads TGCGCCAGCAGCTTCAGACAGATTTACAATGAGCAGTTCTTC.

The gene calls are TRBV12-3 or TRBV12-4 and TRBJ1-5; 7 bases fit TRBD1. The CDR3 runs 14 residues. After removal of 3 bases from V and 4 bases from J, the junction contained 3 bases not matched to a gene. The CDR3 loop is CASSFPGGNQPQHF. CDR3 bases: TGTGCCAGCAGTTTCCCAGGGGGGAATCAGCCCCAGCATTTT.

V and J are TRBV20-1 and TRBJ2-7; perhaps TRBD2 as D (5 bases). Germline CDR1 is DFQATT and CDR2 is SNEGSKA (reference sequence). Trimming removed 5 bases at V and 0 bases at J, with 14 bases between. There are 14 residues in the CDR3. The CDR3 bases are TGCAGTGCTGTACCACCGGGATACTCCTACGAGCAGTACTTC. As protein: CSAVPPGYSYEQYF.

This clonotype was counted between two and nine times. The chain combines TRBV13 with TRBJ2-5, with D perhaps assigned TRBD1 or TRBD2 (5 bases each). The CDR3 loop spans 14 amino acids. V shed 5 bases and J shed 7 bases, with 17 bases lying between them. The germline gives CDR1 PRHDT, CDR2 FYEKMQ (reference sequence). The CDR3 nucleotides read TGTGCCAGCAGCCCGGAACCGGGGCCTGGGACCCAGTACTTC. Its protein product is CASSPEPGPGTQYF.

The chain has TRBV5-1 and TRBJ2-5; D may be TRBD1 or TRBD2 (5 bases each). This CDR3 comprises 16 residues. The germline gives CDR1 SGHRS, CDR2 YFSETQ. V lost 2 bases and J lost 5, with 19 bases in between. DNA for the CDR3: TGCGCCAGCAGCTTTCCGCCCACGAGGGACGAGGAGACCCAGTACTTC. This sequence encodes CASSFPPTRDEETQYF.

This chain connects TRBV7-6 to TRBJ2-3, with D possibly matching TRBD1 (6 bases). Trimming removed 5 bases at V and 0 bases at J, with 21 bases between. The germline CDR1 and CDR2 sequences are SGHVS and FNYEAQ. The CDR3 has 18 residues. The CDR3 sequence: CASSVTQEDSASTDTQYF. For the CDR3, the DNA is TGTGCCAGCAGCGTAACCCAAGAGGACAGCGCTAGCACAGATACGCAGTATTTT.